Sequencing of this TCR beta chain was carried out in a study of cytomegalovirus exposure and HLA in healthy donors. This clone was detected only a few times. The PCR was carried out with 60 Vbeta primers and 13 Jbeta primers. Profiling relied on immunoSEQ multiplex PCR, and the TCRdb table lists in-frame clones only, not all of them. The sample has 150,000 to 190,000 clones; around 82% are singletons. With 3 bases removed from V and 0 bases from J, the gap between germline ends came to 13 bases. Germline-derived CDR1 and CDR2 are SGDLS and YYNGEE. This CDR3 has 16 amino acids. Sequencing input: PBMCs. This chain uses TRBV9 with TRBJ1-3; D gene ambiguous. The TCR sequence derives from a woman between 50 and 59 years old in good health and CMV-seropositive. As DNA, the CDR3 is TGTGCCAGCAGCGCCCAGGCCTCTTTCTCTGGAAACACCATATATTTT. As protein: CASSAQASFSGNTIYF.